This T cell receptor beta chain was sequenced in a study of post-analysis software for immune sequencing data. Study conclusions and caveats: By F measure, samples from a shared preparation batch strongly co-clustered. Those with multiple sclerosis, the patient group, showed significantly lower normalized Chao1 diversity than controls. About five TRBV segments appeared more often in patients than in controls, and TRBV5-6, TRBV5-1 and TRBV20-1 were among these.

With 3 bases removed from V and 5 bases from J, the gap between germline ends came to 12 bases. Looked up from germline, CDR1 is SGHRS and CDR2 is YFSETQ. CDR3 length: 14 residues. A note on this clonotype: Its antigen remains unidentified.

Each TCR beta cDNA library carried unique molecular identifiers. TCRdb ran MiXCR on the PCR reads and lists one entry per CDR3 protein. In the table there are 450,000 or so distinct CDR3 sequences, under 55% of which are singletons. The genes are TRBV5-1 and TRBJ2-1, with D perhaps TRBD1 (6 bases). Specimen: blood. The origin of this receptor is a girl between 10 and 17 years old with multiple sclerosis. The CDR3 protein is CASSSGQFHNEQFF. CDR3 bases: TGCGCCAGCAGCTCCGGACAGTTTCACAATGAGCAGTTCTTC. The full variable domain, in which reference TRBV5-1 and TRBJ2-1 provide the parts outside the CDR3, is KAGVTQTPRYLIKTRGQQVTLSCSPISGHRSVSWYQQTPGQGLQFLFEYFSETQRNKGNFPGRFSGRQFSNSRSEMNVSTLELGDSALYLCASSSGQFHNEQFFGPGTRLTVL.